Listed below are T cell receptor beta chains from one sample, sequenced in a study of cytomegalovirus exposure and HLA in healthy donors. Sequencing used immunoSEQ multiplex PCR; TCRdb keeps in-frame clones, though not all of them. The data include about 130,000 clones; the top ten clones carry under 2%. Sequencing input: PBMCs. The receptors stem from a man aged 18 to 29 in good health and CMV-seronegative. Each CDR3 is given with its conserved first and last residue.

>TRBJ2-3|TRBV5-1
CASSMTSGTTDTQYF
>TRBJ1-5|TRBV6-6
CASSYTTGRGNQPQHF
>TRBJ1-1|TRBV7-3
CASSLTGGQGREAFF
>TRBJ1-1|TRBV19
CASNRGPVTEAFF
>TRBJ2-4|TRBV5-6
CASSFGQGEYIQYF
>TRBJ2-7|TRBV28
CASSTLGGPYEQYF
>TRBJ2-2|TRBV5-6
CASSLRGGANTGELFF
>TRBJ2-2|TRBV4-3
CASSQSVPGELFF
>TRBJ2-3|TRBV10-3
CAISWDLAEDTQYF
>TRBJ1-1|TRBV4-3
CASSPGARIPEAFF
>TRBJ2-7|TRBV7-9
CASSPGQGVTYEQYF
>TRBJ1-2|TRBV28
CASSLLGYGYTF
>TRBJ2-3|TRBV30
CAWSSRRTSGGADTQYF
>TRBJ2-6|TRBV28
CASSSPRGANVLTF
>TRBJ1-6|TRBV7-2
CASSLGTGYSPLHF
>TRBJ2-7|TRBV2
CASNAANGGLADHGGGEQYF
>TRBJ2-1|TRBV11-3
CASSLGGGTFNEQFF
>TRBJ2-6|TRBV4-2
CASSQDGRGAHSGANVLTF
>TRBJ2-7|TRBV7-2
CASSLKGLAGYEQYF
>NA|TRBV30
CAWSAGPGAYEQYF
>TRBJ2-5|TRBV6-5
CASSYLGTSGKETQYF
>TRBJ2-5|TRBV18
CASFGQGWETQYF
>TRBJ1-1|TRBV5-1
CASSLGGNTEAFF
>TRBJ2-7|TRBV9
CASSAGGEQYF
>TRBJ2-5|TRBV28
CASSDPGEGQETQYF
>TRBJ2-7|TRBV18
CASSPRTGPDEQYF
>TRBJ1-1|TRBV9
CASNRGQGEAFF
>TRBJ2-5|TRBV19
CASSLAGIQETQYF
>TRBJ2-3|TRBV6-1
CASSDPGRVETDTQYF
>TRBJ2-7|TRBV4-3
CASSQDRAVKVGSYEQYF
>TRBJ1-2|TRBV19
CASSIVGGSYGYTF
>TRBJ1-2|TRBV5-4
CASSSNPGRETGGYTF
>TRBJ2-7|TRBV11-3
CASSLEEHYEQYF
>TRBJ1-6|TRBV7-2
CASSADRVTPLHF
>TRBJ2-1|TRBV15
CATSRDLGLAGESNLHEQFF
>TRBJ1-2|TRBV10-3
CAISQTGGEGYGYTF
>TRBJ2-7|TRBV28
CASLAGVDEQYF
>TRBJ2-1|TRBV11-3
CASSLGTSGPQWFF
>TRBJ1-4|TRBV5-1
CASSLGTANEKLFF
>TRBJ2-7|TRBV29-1
CSSGQGVGYEQYF
>TRBJ1-3|TRBV14
CASSPQFGNTIYF
>TRBJ1-1|TRBV5-6
CASSPWDSGTEAFF
>TRBJ1-6|TRBV18
CASSPPSGVGNSPLHF
>TRBJ2-1|TRBV9
CASSVRPAAALSYNEQFF
>TRBJ1-2|TRBV5-4
CASSLRRDRGTF
>TRBJ2-4|TRBV14
CASSQGRAKNIQYF
>TRBJ2-7|TRBV28
CASSLAGFGEQYF
>TRBJ2-3|TRBV6-4
CASSEQSDVDAQYF